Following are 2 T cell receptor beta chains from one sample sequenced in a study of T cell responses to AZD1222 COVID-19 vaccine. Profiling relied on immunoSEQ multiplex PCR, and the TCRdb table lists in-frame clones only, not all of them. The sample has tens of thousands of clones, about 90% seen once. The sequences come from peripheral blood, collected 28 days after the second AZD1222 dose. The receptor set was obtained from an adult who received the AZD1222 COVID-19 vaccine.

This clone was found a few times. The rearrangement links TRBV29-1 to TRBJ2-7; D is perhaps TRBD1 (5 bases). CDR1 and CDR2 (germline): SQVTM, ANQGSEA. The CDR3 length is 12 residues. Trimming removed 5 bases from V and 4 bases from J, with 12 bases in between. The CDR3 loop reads CSVRGLGYEQYF. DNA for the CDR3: TGCAGCGTTAGGGGCCTGGGATACGAGCAGTACTTC.

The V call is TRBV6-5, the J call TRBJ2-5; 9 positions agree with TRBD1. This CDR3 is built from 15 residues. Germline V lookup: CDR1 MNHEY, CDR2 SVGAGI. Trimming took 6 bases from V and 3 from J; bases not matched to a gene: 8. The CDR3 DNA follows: TGTGCCAGCAGCAGAAAACAGGGGGCCGAAGAGACCCAGTACTTC. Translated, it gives CASSRKQGAEETQYF.